The source of this T cell receptor beta chain is a study of blood T cells in healthy people across ages (dated by TCRdb to the mid-2010s). Study-wide context: In model experiments, template switching captured about one uniquely barcoded TCR beta cDNA molecule for every two T cells. Age-related changes in TCR beta repertoire diversity were measured in the study by deep sequencing normalized with unique cDNA molecular identifiers. To avoid experimental bias, donors of different ages were randomly spread across the sequencing lanes. The donors were divided into four age groups: young (average roughly 15 years), middle-aged (almost 40), aged (approximately 62) and long-lived (about 90). Using the same blood draw, the study looked at two additional independent replicas of 1 million unique cDNA reads for two donors, one aged 18 to 30 and the other aged 80 or older. The research as a whole found: Because donor CMV infection status was unknown, age-related changes in expanded clonotypes were potentially confounded. As age increased, observed TCR beta diversity per million T cells dropped in a roughly linear way, and a significant reduction was already evident by age approximately 40. The long-lived group showed more naive CD4+ T cells, fewer expanded clones and increased TCR diversity than the aged group, suggesting age selection. A strong correlation was found between observed TCR beta diversity and the percentage of naive T cells measured by flow cytometry. Estimates of total diversity based on one million sequenced T cells were regarded as lower bounds and as underestimates. Conclusive comparison of naive and antigen-experienced compartments was prevented by the profiling of bulk unsorted PBMCs.

Of note for this clonotype: Which antigen it targets is not known. Base-call qualities are not available, and no considerably larger clone is one nucleotide away.

Donors were 39 systemically healthy Caucasian individuals from Russia aged roughly 6 to 100 years. About 10 milliliters of peripheral blood were collected from each donor into EDTA-treated Vacutainer tubes. PBMCs were isolated by Ficoll-Paque density-gradient centrifugation, with at least 7 million obtained per sample. Total RNA, at least 6 micrograms per sample, was extracted from PBMCs with Trizol reagent. For every donor, flow cytometry on a PBMC aliquot measured the percentage of naive CD45RAhigh/CD27high T cells. The CDR3 holds 14 amino acids from the cysteine to the phenylalanine. This entry keeps only the CDR3 DNA: 42 bases, framed from base 1. The germline V gene yields KGHDR for CDR1 and SFDVKD for CDR2. Deletion took 3 bases off V and 7 bases off J, with a span of 14 bases between the germline ends. The library relied on 5' RACE. This sample was sequenced with an Illumina HiSeq 2500. A second roughly 6 to 12 cycle PCR used a sample-barcoded 5' primer and a J-beta primer mix. A unique molecular identifier was introduced onto each TCR beta cDNA molecule by a template-switch 5' adaptor carrying 12 random nucleotides. Each sample yielded at least 2.5 million CDR3-containing paired-end reads. First-strand cDNA was synthesized from all RNA with the Mint cDNA synthesis kit, primed by a TRBC-specific oligonucleotide. After uracil-DNA glycosylase treatment, a first 18-cycle PCR used universal primers M1SS and BC2_uni_R on all cDNA. The paper's processing steps were these. For normalization, 1 million high-quality reads, each with a distinct molecular identifier, were randomly selected from each sample. Instead of being binned into consensus sequences, reads that shared molecular identifiers were thrown out. CDR3 identification, clonotype clustering and error correction used MiTCR with a Q25 quality threshold and the strictest error-elimination algorithm. A nonparametric unseen species model using Euler transformation provided a lower-bound estimate of total TCR beta diversity. The public reads were reanalyzed by TCRdb: fastp trimming at Q25, MiXCR alignment, in-frame beta chains only. Every entry covers one CDR3 protein and lists the most common genes and DNA from its rows. Here the V and J calls rest on TCRdb's processing, not on the authors' analysis. The sample table records 1.2 million to 1.5 million distinct CDR3 sequences; around 39% of these occur just once. Together, the top ten hold 7.9% of the sample.

The sample taken for sequencing was blood. The TCR originated in a woman aged 18-29 years in good health. Rearrangement joined TRBV24-1 to TRBJ1-2, with a weak D call of TRBD1 (5 bases match). For the CDR3, the sequence is CATSDVGTWGGYTF. In nucleotides, the sequence is TGTGCCACCAGTGATGTTGGGACTTGGGGTGGCTACACCTTC.